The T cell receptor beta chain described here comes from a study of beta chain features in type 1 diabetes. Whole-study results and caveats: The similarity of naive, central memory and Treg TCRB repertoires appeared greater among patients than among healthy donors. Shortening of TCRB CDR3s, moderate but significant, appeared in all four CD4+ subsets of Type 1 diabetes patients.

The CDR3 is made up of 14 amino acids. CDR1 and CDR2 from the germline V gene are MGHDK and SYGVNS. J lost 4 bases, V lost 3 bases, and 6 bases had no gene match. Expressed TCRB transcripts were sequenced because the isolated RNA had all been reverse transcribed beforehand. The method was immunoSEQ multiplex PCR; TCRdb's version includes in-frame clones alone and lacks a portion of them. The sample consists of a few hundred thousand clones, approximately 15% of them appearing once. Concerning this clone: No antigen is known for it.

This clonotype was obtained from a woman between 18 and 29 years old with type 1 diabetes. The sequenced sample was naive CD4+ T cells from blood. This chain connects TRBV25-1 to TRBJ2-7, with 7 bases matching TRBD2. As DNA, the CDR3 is TGTGCCAGCAGTGATACCGGGGGACTATACGAGCAGTACTTC. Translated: CASSDTGGLYEQYF.